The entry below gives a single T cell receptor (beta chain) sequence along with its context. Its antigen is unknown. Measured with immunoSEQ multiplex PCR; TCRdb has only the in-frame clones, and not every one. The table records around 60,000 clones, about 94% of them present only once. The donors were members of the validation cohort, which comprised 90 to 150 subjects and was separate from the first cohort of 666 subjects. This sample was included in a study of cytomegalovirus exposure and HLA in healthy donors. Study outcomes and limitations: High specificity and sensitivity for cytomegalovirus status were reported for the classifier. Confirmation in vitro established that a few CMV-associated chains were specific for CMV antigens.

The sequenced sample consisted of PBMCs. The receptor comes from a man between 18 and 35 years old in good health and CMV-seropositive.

In nucleotides, the CDR3 is TGTGCCAGCATCCCAAGGGGCACCCGGCGGGGTAATGAAAAACTGTTTTTT. Protein product: CASIPRGTRRGNEKLFF. The J gene is TRBJ1-4, the V gene TRBV2, with D tentatively TRBD1 (5 bases). Germline V lookup: CDR1 SNHLY, CDR2 FYNNEI. V lost 7 bases and J 4 bases, leaving 22 bases between the germline ends. This CDR3 spans 17 amino acids.